This T cell receptor (beta chain) was recorded in a study of T cells after yellow fever vaccination (dated by TCRdb to about 2019). With respect to the entire study: The SMART-Seq v4 Ultra Low Input RNA kit was used to prepare libraries from fractions with low cell numbers. Bulk TCR alpha and beta repertoires were sequenced longitudinally to track T-cell clones before and after primary and booster YFV17D yellow fever vaccination. Two healthy male donors made up the cohort, one aged 18 to 30 years and the other aged 30 to 40 years. Blood was drawn at multiple timepoints before and after primary and secondary immunization, with bulk PBMC replicates and cell subsets isolated. What the study reported, not specific to this receptor: Compared with the primary T-cell response, the secondary T-cell response was weaker but faster, peaking on day 5 rather than day 15. The study included only two donors, which limits how far the findings can be generalized. A small share of clonotypes occurred in both CD4 and CD8 compartments, likely arising from convergent recombination. Most clones expanded after primary vaccination were re-detected after the booster (around 96% of CD4 and around nine tenths of CD8), suggesting broad memory maintenance. FACS-sorted repertoires could contain abundant contaminating clonotypes from the bulk population, so computational filtering was required.

This clonotype appeared a few times. No base qualities exist here, and no much larger clone lies one base off it. Synthesis of TCR cDNA relied on 5'RACE template switching, a step that introduced a universal primer site along with unique molecular identifiers. cDNA synthesis was primed from both the TCR alpha and TCR beta constant segments. Library amplification involved two PCR steps, and the second step added sample barcodes and sequencing adapters. Sequencing of libraries was performed on Illumina HiSeq 2500 (2x100 bp) or NovaSeq (2x150 bp). As for the authors' bioinformatics: Reads were demultiplexed and collapsed into UMI consensus sequences with MIGEC, and V(D)J alignment was performed with MiXCR. Vaccine-responding clonotypes were defined with edgeR using replicate PBMC samples, requiring FDR below 0.01 and a log2 fold change above 5 up to day 15. Bulk clonotypes were assigned CD4 or CD8 identity according to which sequenced CD4 or CD8 repertoire held them at higher abundance. NS4B-specific clonotypes were defined as those at least 10-fold enriched in dextramer-positive over dextramer-negative fractions; CD4-biased clonotypes were excluded. TCRdb ran its own pipeline on the public reads, namely fastp trimming at Q25 and MiXCR clone calling, and kept in-frame beta chains. One record per CDR3 amino acid sequence lists the most common genes and DNA. V and J calls and clone size were set by TCRdb, not the authors. This sample has approximately 90,000 distinct CDR3 sequences in its table, and about an eighth of those were observed once. The ten top clones hold approximately 23% of the sample.

The germline V and J ends show losses of 4 bases and 6 bases respectively, and no gene match explains 6 bases of the junction. Including the terminal cysteine and phenylalanine, the CDR3 comprises 15 residues. Only the CDR3 DNA stays, 45 bases, in frame from base 1. For CDR1 and CDR2, the germline V gene lists MGHRA and YSYEKL. In the paper's terms, the treatment or condition label means: live attenuated yellow fever vaccine strain. PBMCs were isolated from peripheral blood using a standard Ficoll-Paque protocol. Epitope-specific CD8 T cells were sorted using a dextramer loaded with the yellow fever NS4B epitope peptide, with anti-CD3 and anti-CD8 staining. TriZol was used to extract RNA from bulk PBMCs, CD4 and CD8 fractions, and dextramer-positive and dextramer-negative fractions.

The receptor was isolated from a man in his late teens or twenties who received the YFV17D yellow fever vaccine. Sequences were derived from CD8+ T cells not binding an NS4B(214-222) dextramer, sorted from PBMCs, sampled 20 to 25 days after the first yellow fever vaccination. What this sample's cell subset or site label stands for: NS4B epitope dextramer-negative CD8 T cells. The sequence is built from TRBV4-1 and TRBJ1-4, with 9 bases in between that match TRBD1. CDR3 loop: CASSRTGESHEKLFF. The base sequence is TGCGCCAGCAGCCGGACAGGGGAATCCCATGAAAAACTGTTTTTT.